The 12 T cell receptor beta chains below come from one sample, sequenced in a study of blood T cell repertoires in COVID-19. Assay: immunoSEQ multiplex PCR; the TCRdb copy retains only in-frame clones and omits some. This sample has 350,000 to 400,000 clones, with around 92% found just once. The specimen was PBMCs or T cells enriched from blood (not recorded which). The receptor source for this set is a woman younger than 45 who had recovered from COVID-19.

This clone was observed a handful of times. The chain uses TRBV5-8 and TRBJ1-5; maybe TRBD1 (5 bases). Trimming removed 3 bases at V and 3 bases at J, with 10 bases between. The CDR3 is 14 amino acids. The germline V gene has CDR1 SGHTS and CDR2 YDEGEE. The CDR3 loop is CASSSTGSNQPQHF. Written as DNA, the CDR3 is TGTGCCAGCAGCTCAACAGGTTCCAATCAGCCCCAGCATTTT.

The gene calls are TRBV29-1 and TRBJ2-7; perhaps TRBD1 as D (6 bases). The germline V gene has CDR1 SQVTM and CDR2 ANQGSEA. This CDR3 has 14 residues. Trimming pared 5 bases from V and 2 bases from J, leaving 16 bases between. CDR3 in amino acids: CSVRTAAPTYEQYF. CDR3 DNA sequence: TGCAGCGTTAGGACAGCCGCACCCACCTACGAGCAGTACTTC.

The chain has TRBV7-2 and TRBJ1-1; no clear D. The CDR3 contains 13 residues. V lost 4 bases and J lost 4, with 10 bases in between. Germline V gene sequence: CDR1 SGHTA, CDR2 FQGNSA. CDR3 loop: CASSYSGSTEAFF. The CDR3 DNA reads TGTGCCAGCAGCTACAGCGGGAGCACTGAAGCTTTCTTT. The full variable domain, its missing parts supplied by reference TRBV7-2 and TRBJ1-1, is GAGVSQSPSNKVTEKGKDVELRCDPISGHTALYWYRQSLGQGLEFLIYFQGNSAPDKSGLPSDRFSAERTGGSVSTLTIQRTQQEDSAVYLCASSYSGSTEAFFGQGTRLTVV.

V usage is TRBV21-1 and J usage is TRBJ1-2. TRBV21-1 is reported as a pseudogene. The CDR3 runs to 16 residues. In DNA, the CDR3 is TGTGCCAGCAGCAAAAGGACCATGGGGGATGCGGGGGGCTACACCTTC. It codes for CASSKRTMGDAGGYTF.

This clone was seen a single time. V is TRBV28 and J is TRBJ2-1; perhaps TRBD2 as D (5 bases). CDR1 and CDR2 (germline): MDHEN, SYDVKM. This CDR3 is 15 amino acids long. V dropped 4 bases and J dropped 9 bases, with 19 bases sitting between them. CDR3 in amino acids: CASSSLAQQRSEQFF. DNA for the CDR3: TGTGCCAGCAGTTCCCTGGCCCAACAGCGGAGTGAGCAGTTCTTC.

J is TRBJ1-5 and V is TRBV19; TRBD1 matches 8 bases. CDR1 is LNHDA, CDR2 SQIVND, per germline (reference sequence). This CDR3 has 15 residues. Trimming removed 6 bases from V and 8 bases from J; junction bases left unmatched: 12. The CDR3 spells CASSQRTGTVKPQHF. For the CDR3, the DNA is TGTGCCAGTAGCCAACGGACAGGGACAGTCAAGCCCCAGCATTTT.

The V gene is TRBV15, the J gene TRBJ2-7; 9 bases agree with TRBD1. Germline CDR1 is LNHNV and CDR2 is YYDKDF (reference sequence). Trimming at V came to 1 base and at J to 0 bases, leaving 7 bases not matched to a gene. The CDR3 covers 17 residues. CDR3 sequence reads: CATSRVVGTGLSYEQYF. In DNA form, the CDR3 reads TGTGCCACCAGCAGAGTAGTCGGGACAGGGCTCTCCTACGAGCAGTACTTC.

The chain is built from TRBV5-1 and TRBJ1-1; 7 bases line up with TRBD1. Germline values: CDR1 SGHRS, CDR2 YFSETQ. With 2 bases clipped from V and 4 bases from J, the junction kept 2 bases outside the gene matches. The CDR3 contains 13 residues. CDR3 bases: TGCGCCAGCAGCTTCCAGGGGGGCACTGAAGCTTTCTTT. Protein sequence: CASSFQGGTEAFF.

The chain couples TRBV6-5 to TRBJ1-3; D is possibly TRBD1 (5 bases). Per the germline V gene, CDR1 is MNHEY and CDR2 is SVGAGI. Trimming removed 8 bases at V and 8 bases at J, with 19 bases between. The CDR3 totals 14 residues. The CDR3 DNA is TGTGCCAGCGAAGAGAGGACAAAAGGGTACACCATATATTTT. Protein product: CASEERTKGYTIYF.

The chain couples TRBV21-1 to TRBJ2-7; the table's D call of TRBD2 was not tested on the DNA. TRBV21-1 corresponds to a pseudogene. This CDR3 has 17 amino acids. CDR3 in amino acids: CASSKILRASGSYEQYF. The CDR3 DNA follows: TGTGCCAGCAGCAAAATTCTACGTGCTAGCGGTTCCTACGAGCAGTACTTC.

The CDR3 protein is CASRTKGSGTRTDTQYF. CDR3 in DNA: TGTGCCAGCAGAACTAAGGGCAGCGGGACCCGCACAGATACGCAGTATTTT. The genes are TRBV27 and TRBJ2-3; 7 nucleotides line up with TRBD2. V lost 6 bases, J lost 1 base, and 13 bases stayed unmatched. In germline, CDR1 is MNHEY, CDR2 SMNVEV (reference sequence). The CDR3 has 17 residues.

The chain recombines TRBV30 with TRBJ1-1, with D maybe TRBD1 (6 bases). There are 16 residues in the CDR3. CDR1 is GTSNPN and CDR2 is SVGIG in the germline V gene (reference sequence). The V end lost 3 bases, the J end lost 4 bases, and 21 bases lay between the germline ends. CDR3 coding DNA: TGTGCCTGGAGCGCGTTAGGGGGTGTTATAGGCACTGAAGCTTTCTTT. It specifies CAWSALGGVIGTEAFF.